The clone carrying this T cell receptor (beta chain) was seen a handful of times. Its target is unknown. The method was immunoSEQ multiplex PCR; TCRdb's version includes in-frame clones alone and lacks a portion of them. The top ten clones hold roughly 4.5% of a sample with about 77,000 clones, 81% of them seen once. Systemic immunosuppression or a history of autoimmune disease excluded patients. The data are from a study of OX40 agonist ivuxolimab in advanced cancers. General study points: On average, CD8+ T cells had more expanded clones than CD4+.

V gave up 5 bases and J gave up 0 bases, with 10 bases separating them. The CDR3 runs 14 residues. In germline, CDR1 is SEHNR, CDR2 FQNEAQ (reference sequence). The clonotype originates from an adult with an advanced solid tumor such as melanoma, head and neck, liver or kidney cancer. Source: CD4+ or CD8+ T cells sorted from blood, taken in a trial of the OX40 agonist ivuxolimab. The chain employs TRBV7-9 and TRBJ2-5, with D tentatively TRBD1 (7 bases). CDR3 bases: TGTGCCAGCAGCGGAGGGACAGACCAAGAGACCCAGTACTTC. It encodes CASSGGTDQETQYF.